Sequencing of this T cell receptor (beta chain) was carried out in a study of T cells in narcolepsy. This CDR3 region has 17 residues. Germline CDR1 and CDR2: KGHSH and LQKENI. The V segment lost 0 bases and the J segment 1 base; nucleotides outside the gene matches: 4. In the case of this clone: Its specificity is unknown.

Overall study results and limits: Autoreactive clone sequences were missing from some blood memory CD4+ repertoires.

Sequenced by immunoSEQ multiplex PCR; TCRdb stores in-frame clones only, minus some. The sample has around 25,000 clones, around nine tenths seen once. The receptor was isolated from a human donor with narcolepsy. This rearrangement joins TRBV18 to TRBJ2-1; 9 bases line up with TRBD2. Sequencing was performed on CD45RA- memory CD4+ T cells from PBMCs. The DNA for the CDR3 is TGTGCCAGCTCACCACCAACTGGACTAGCGTCCTACAATGAGCAGTTCTTC. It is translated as CASSPPTGLASYNEQFF.